The following is a T cell receptor (beta chain) sequence with its context. Antigen specificity is unknown. Sequence at one end of the junction differs from germline and may be a read error. The sample belongs to a study of cytomegalovirus exposure and HLA in healthy donors. The PCR contained 60 Vbeta and 13 Jbeta primers. Some clones are missing from TCRdb's copy, which holds only in-frame ones; the method was immunoSEQ multiplex PCR. The sample lists 80,000 or so clones; around 60% were seen once. This CDR3 is 14 amino acids long. The germline CDR1 and CDR2 sequences are SSHAT and FNYEAQ (reference sequence). Overall study results and limits: Most observed TCR sequences were rare, whereas some public TCRs were detected in many donors. A later analysis reportedly found fewer N-insertions in an Asian-associated ancestry cluster than the approximately 670-donor mean. The study listed 164 cytomegalovirus-associated TCR beta chains.

Source material: PBMCs. The sequence derives from a male donor in good health and CMV-seropositive. The chain links TRBV7-7 to TRBJ2-3, with no clear D. CDR3 sequence: CASSSTESTDTQYF. The CDR3 DNA follows: TGTGCTAGCAGTTCGACTGAAAGCACAGATACGCAGTATTTT. Combining the CDR3 with reference TRBV7-7 and TRBJ2-3 gives the whole variable domain GAGVSQSPRYKVTKRGQDVTLRCDPISSHATLYWYQQALGQGPEFLTYFNYEAQPDKSGLPSDRFSAERPEGSISTLTIQRTEQRDSAMYRCASSSTESTDTQYFGPGTRLTVL.